This note documents a single T cell receptor (beta chain) sequence. The method was immunoSEQ multiplex PCR; TCRdb's version includes in-frame clones alone and lacks a portion of them. The table includes about 250,000 clones, about 86% detected once. The data were taken from a study of blood T cell repertoires in COVID-19. There are 16 residues in the CDR3. Between the trimmed V and J ends, which lost 6 bases and 0 bases, there was a span of 18 bases. Germline values: CDR1 ENHRY, CDR2 SYGVKD. This rearrangement joins TRBV10-3 to TRBJ2-7; the D gene is possibly TRBD1 (7 bases). This sequence originates from a man older than 75 with acute or convalescent COVID-19. The sample consisted of peripheral blood. The CDR3 DNA reads as TGTGCCATCAGATCCTCGGAGGGGGCAGCCTCCTACGAGCAGTACTTC. This encodes CAIRSSEGAASYEQYF.